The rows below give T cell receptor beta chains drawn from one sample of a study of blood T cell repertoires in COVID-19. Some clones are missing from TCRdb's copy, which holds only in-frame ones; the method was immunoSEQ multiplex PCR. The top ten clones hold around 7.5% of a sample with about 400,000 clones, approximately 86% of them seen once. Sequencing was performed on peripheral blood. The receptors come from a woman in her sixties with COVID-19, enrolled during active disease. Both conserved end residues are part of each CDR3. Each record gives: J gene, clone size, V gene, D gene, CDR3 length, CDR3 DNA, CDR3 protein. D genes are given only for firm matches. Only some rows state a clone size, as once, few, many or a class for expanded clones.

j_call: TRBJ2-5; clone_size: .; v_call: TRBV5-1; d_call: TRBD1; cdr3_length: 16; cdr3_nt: TGCGCCAGCAGCCTCCTGGGACAGGGGGCGCGAGAGACCCAGTACTTC; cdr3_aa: CASSLLGQGARETQYF
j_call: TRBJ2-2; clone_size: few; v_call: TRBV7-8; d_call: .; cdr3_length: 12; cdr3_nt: TGTGCCAGCAGCGAGGTTCGCGGGGAGCTGTTTTTT; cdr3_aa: CASSEVRGELFF
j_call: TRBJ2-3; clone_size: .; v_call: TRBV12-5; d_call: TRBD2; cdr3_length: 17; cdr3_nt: TGTGCTAGTGGAACCTTTAGACTAGCGGGGGTTGGTGATACGCAGTATTTT; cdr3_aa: CASGTFRLAGVGDTQYF
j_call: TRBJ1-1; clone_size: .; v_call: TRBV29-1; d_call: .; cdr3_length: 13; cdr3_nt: TGCAGCGTTGAAGGACAGGTTCGCACTGAAGCTTTCTTT; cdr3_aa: CSVEGQVRTEAFF
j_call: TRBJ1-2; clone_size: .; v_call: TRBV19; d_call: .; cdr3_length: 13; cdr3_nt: TGTGCCAGTAGTCGACAGTCCCCCTATGGCTACACCTTC; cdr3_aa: CASSRQSPYGYTF
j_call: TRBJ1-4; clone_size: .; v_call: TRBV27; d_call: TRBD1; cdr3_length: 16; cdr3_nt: TGTGCCAGCAGTACCAGGGGGCGCATTATTAATGAAAAACTGTTTTTT; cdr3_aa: CASSTRGRIINEKLFF
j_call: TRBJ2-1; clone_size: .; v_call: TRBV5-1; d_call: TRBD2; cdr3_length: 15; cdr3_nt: TGCGCCAGCAGCCAGACTAGCGGGGGAGCTAATGAGCAGTTCTTC; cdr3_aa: CASSQTSGGANEQFF
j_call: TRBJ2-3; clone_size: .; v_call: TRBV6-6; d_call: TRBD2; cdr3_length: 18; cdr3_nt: TGTGCCAGCAGTCCTCATAGCGGGGCCCCAGGATTCGTTTATACGCAGTATTTT; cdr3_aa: CASSPHSGAPGFVYTQYF
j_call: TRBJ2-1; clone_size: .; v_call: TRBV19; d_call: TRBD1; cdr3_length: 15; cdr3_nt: TGTGCCAGTAGTTTCCCCGGGACAGAGGGGTATGAGCAGTTCTTC; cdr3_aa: CASSFPGTEGYEQFF
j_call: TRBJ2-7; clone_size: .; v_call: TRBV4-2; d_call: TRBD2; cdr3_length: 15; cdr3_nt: TGTGCCAGCAGCCCTCGACTAGCTGAATCCTACGAGCAGTACTTC; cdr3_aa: CASSPRLAESYEQYF
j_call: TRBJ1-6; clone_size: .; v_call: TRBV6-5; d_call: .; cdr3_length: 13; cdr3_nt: TGTGCCAGCTCGCCAGATTATAATTCACCCCTCCACTTT; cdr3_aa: CASSPDYNSPLHF
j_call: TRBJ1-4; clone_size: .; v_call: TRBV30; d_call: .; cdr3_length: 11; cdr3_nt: TGTGCCTCGGGACATCATGAAAAACTGTTTTTT; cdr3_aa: CASGHHEKLFF
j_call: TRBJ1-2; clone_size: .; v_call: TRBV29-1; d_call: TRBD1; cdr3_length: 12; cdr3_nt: TGCAGCGTGGCCGACAGGGTGGAAGGCTACACCTTC; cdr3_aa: CSVADRVEGYTF
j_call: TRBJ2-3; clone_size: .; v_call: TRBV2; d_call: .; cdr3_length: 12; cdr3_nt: TGTGCCAGCAGAAGAGGCACAGATACGCAGTATTTT; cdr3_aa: CASRRGTDTQYF
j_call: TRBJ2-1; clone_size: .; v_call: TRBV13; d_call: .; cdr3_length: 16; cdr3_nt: TGTGCCAGCAGCGGCCTGTCAGGGGCAACCTACAATGAGCAGTTCTTC; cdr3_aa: CASSGLSGATYNEQFF
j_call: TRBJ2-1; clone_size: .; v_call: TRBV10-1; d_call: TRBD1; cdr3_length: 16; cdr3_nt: TGCGCCAGCAGAGCCAGGGGGCCAAGCTCCTACAATGAGCAGTTCTTC; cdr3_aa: CASRARGPSSYNEQFF
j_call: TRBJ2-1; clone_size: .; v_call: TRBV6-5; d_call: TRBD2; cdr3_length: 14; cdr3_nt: TGTGCCAGCATCTTAAGGCGGGGGGACGCTGAGCAGTTCTTC; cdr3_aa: CASILRRGDAEQFF
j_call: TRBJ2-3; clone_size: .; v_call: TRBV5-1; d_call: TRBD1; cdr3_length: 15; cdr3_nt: TGCGCCAGCAGCCTCGGACAGGGGGCTACAGATACGCAGTATTTT; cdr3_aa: CASSLGQGATDTQYF
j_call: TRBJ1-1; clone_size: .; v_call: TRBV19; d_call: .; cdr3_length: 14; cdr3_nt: TGTGCCAGTAGTGTTCAGGGCGGCGGCACTGAAGCTTTCTTT; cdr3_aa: CASSVQGGGTEAFF
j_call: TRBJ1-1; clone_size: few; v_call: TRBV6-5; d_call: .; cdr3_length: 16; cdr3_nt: TGTGCCAGCAGTTCTCCGAGGCAGGGCCGGAACACTGAAGCTTTCTTT; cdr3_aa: CASSSPRQGRNTEAFF
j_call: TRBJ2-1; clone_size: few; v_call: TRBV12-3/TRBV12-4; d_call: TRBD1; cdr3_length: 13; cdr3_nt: TGTGCCAGCAGTTTTGGGACAGAGGTTGAGCAGTTCTTC; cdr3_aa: CASSFGTEVEQFF
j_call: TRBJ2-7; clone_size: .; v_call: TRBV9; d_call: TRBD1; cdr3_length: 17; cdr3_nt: TGTGCCAGCAGCCTGGACAGGGGGCCCTTAGAGTCCAGCGAGCAGTACTTC; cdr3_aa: CASSLDRGPLESSEQYF
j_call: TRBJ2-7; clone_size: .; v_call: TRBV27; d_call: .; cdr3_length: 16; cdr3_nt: TGTGCCAGCAGGCGCCCAGGGGCTAGCCCCTTCCGGAAGCAGTACTTC; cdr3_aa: CASRRPGASPFRKQYF
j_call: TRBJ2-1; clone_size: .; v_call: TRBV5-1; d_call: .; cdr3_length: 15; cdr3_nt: TGCGCCAGCAGCTCAAGGGAGAGCTCCTACAATGAGCAGTTCTTC; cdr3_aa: CASSSRESSYNEQFF
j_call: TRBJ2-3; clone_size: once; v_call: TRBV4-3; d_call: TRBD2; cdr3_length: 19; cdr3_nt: TGCGCCAGCAGCCAAGAAGGGTGGTTCCGCGGGGGGGCGAGAGATACGCAGTATTTT; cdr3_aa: CASSQEGWFRGGARDTQYF
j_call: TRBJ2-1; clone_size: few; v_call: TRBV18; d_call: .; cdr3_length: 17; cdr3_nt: TGTGCCAGCTCACCAACAACGGCGGGACCGTCCTACAATGAGCAGTTCTTC; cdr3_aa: CASSPTTAGPSYNEQFF
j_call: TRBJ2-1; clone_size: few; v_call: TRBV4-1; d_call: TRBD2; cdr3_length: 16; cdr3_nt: TGCGCCAGCAGCCCTATAGCGGGGGGGACCTACAATGAGCAGTTCTTC; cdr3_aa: CASSPIAGGTYNEQFF
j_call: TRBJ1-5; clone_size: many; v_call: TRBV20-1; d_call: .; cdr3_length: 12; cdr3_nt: TGCAGTGCTAGTCCTCAGAATCAGCCCCAGCATTTT; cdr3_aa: CSASPQNQPQHF
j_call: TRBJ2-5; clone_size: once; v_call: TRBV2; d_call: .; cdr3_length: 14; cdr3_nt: TGTGCCAGCAACGGGGGGCCTCTCCAAGAGACCCAGTACTTC; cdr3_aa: CASNGGPLQETQYF
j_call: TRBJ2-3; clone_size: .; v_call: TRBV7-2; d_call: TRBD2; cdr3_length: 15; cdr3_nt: TGTGCCAGCAGCTGGAGCGGGGGGGCCACAGATACGCAGTATTTT; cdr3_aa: CASSWSGGATDTQYF
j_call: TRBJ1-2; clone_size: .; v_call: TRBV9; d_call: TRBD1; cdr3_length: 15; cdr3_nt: TGTGCCAGCAGCCCCCGGACAGGGATGCCCTATGGCTACACCTTC; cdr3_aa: CASSPRTGMPYGYTF
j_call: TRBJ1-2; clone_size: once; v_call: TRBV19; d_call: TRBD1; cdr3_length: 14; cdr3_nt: TGTGCCAGTAACCCCCCAGGGGGGAACTATGGCTACACCTTC; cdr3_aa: CASNPPGGNYGYTF
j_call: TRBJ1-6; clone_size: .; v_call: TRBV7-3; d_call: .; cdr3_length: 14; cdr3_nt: TGTGCCAGCAGCCAACAGGGTTTTGGTTCACCCCTCCACTTT; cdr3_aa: CASSQQGFGSPLHF
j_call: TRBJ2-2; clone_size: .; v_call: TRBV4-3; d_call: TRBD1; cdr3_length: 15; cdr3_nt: TGCGCCAGCAGTGCCGACAGGGTGAACACCGGGGAGCTGTTTTTT; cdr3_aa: CASSADRVNTGELFF
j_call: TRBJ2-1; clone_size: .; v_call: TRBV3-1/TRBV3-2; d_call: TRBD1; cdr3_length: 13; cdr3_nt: TGTGCCAGCAGCCCAGGAGCGAGGGGGCCCTCTATCTTC; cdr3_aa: CASSPGARGPSIF
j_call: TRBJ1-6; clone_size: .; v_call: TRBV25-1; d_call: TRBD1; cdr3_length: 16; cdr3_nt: TGTGCCAGCAGTCCAATAGGGGGCCTGACGAATTCACCCCTCCACTTT; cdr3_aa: CASSPIGGLTNSPLHF
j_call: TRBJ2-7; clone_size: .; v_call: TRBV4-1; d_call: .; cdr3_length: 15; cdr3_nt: TGCGCCAGCAGCCAAGCTCAGGGGTCATCCTACGAGCAGTACTTC; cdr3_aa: CASSQAQGSSYEQYF
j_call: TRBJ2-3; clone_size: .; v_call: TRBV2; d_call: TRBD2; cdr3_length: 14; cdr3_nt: TGTGCCAGCTCCTTAGCGGGGGGCACAGATACGCAGTATTTT; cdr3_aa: CASSLAGGTDTQYF